This TCR beta chain was captured by sequencing in a study of CD8 T cells in ankylosing spondylitis. Preparation of TCR beta libraries was done by quantitative 5'-RACE with molecular barcodes. TCRdb re-analysed the 5' RACE reads in MiXCR, keeping a single row per CDR3 protein. The sample shows some 140,000 distinct CDR3 sequences, roughly 10% of them seen only once. As regards this clonotype: Its antigen remains unknown. A much larger clone differs by one base, so this may be a read error.

The CDR3 length is 13 residues. CDR1 is ENHRY, CDR2 SYGVKD, per germline. Study outcomes and limitations: Reportedly, significant enrichment of disease-linked clones occurred in matched ankylosing spondylitis synovial fluid. The authors found the disease-linked clones to be CD8+ and relatively rare in peripheral blood. A motif in TCR beta, a set of 8 or 9 highly homologous variants, appeared characteristic of ankylosing spondylitis blood.

The sequencing input was blood, either unsorted or a sorted T cell fraction (not recorded which). The TCR comes from a female donor with ankylosing spondylitis or in good health (not recorded which). The V call is TRBV10-3, the J call TRBJ2-7; D remains ambiguous. This CDR3 reads CAISERASYGQYF. The DNA of the CDR3 is TGTGCCATCAGTGAGAGGGCTTCCTACGGGCAGTACTTC.